Following are 4 T cell receptor beta chains from one sample sequenced in a study of T cell responses to AZD1222 COVID-19 vaccine. Sequencing used immunoSEQ multiplex PCR; TCRdb keeps in-frame clones, though not all of them. The repertoire consists of approximately 140,000 clones, with over 90% occurring once and the leading ten covering roughly 5.4%. The sample here was peripheral blood, taken on day 0 of AZD1222 vaccination. The receptor source for this set is an adult in good health.

The rearrangement joins TRBV6-4 to TRBJ2-1; 9 nucleotides agree with TRBD1. This CDR3 spans 15 amino acids. Per the germline V gene, CDR1 is MRHNA and CDR2 is SNTAGT. V was clipped by 0 bases and J by 3 bases; unmatched bases: 0. The chain's CDR3 is CASSDSTGGYNEQFF. Written as DNA, the CDR3 is TGTGCCAGCAGTGACTCGACAGGGGGCTACAATGAGCAGTTCTTC.

The V call is TRBV29-1, the J call TRBJ2-7; 9 bases line up with TRBD2. V lost 0 bases, J lost 7 bases, and 10 bases stayed unmatched. Germline V gene data show CDR1 as SQVTM and CDR2 as ANQGSEA. This CDR3 is built from 15 residues. The CDR3 sequence is CSVEDGSSGRWEQYF. The CDR3 DNA reads as TGCAGCGTTGAAGATGGGAGTAGCGGGAGATGGGAGCAGTACTTC.

This clone was detected only a few times. The chain employs TRBV4-1 and TRBJ1-1; no clear D gene. Germline V CDR1 and CDR2: MGHRA, YSYEKL. This CDR3 comprises 12 residues. Trimming shortened V by 6 bases and J by 4 bases, and 9 bases separated the two germline ends. As DNA, the CDR3 is TGCGCCAGCAGTGGGCGGGCCACTGAAGCTTTCTTT. Its protein product is CASSGRATEAFF.

This chain uses TRBV12-3 or TRBV12-4 with TRBJ1-2; 9 positions agree with TRBD1. There are 12 residues in the CDR3. V was pared by 10 bases and J by 2 bases, with 2 bases of the junction left unmatched. CDR3 sequence (DNA): TGTGCCAACAGGGGGCAGAACTATGGCTACACCTTC. Translating it yields CANRGQNYGYTF.